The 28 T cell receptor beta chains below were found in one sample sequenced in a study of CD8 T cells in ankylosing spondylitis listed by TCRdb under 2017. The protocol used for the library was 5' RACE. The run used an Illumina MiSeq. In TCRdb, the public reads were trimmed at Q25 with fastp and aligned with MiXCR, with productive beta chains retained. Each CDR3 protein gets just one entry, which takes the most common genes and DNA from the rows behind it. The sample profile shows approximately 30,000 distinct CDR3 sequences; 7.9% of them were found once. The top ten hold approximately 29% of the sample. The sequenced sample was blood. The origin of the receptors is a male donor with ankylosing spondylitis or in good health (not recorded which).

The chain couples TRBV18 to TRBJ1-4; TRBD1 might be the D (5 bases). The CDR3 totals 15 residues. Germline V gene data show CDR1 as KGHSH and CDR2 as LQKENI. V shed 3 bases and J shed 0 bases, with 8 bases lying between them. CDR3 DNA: TGTGCCAGCTCACCTGGGGCGGCAACTAATGAAAAACTGTTTTTT. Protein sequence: CASSPGAATNEKLFF.

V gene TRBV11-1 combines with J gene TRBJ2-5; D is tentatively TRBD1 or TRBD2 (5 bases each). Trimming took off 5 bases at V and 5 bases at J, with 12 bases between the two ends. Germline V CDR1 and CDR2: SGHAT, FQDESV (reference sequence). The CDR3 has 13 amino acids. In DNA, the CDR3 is TGTGCCAGCAGCCGGGACCACGAGGAGACCCAGTACTTC. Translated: CASSRDHEETQYF.

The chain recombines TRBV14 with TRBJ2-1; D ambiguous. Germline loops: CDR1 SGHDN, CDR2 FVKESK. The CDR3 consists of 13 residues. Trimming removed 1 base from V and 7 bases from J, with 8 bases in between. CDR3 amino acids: CASSQGIWNEQFF. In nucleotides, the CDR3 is TGTGCCAGCAGCCAAGGCATCTGGAATGAGCAGTTCTTC.

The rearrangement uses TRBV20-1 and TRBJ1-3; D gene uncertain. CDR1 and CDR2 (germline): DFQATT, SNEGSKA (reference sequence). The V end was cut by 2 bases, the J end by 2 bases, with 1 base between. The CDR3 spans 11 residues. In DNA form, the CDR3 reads TGCAGTGCTAGAACTGGAAACACCATATATTTT. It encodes CSARTGNTIYF.

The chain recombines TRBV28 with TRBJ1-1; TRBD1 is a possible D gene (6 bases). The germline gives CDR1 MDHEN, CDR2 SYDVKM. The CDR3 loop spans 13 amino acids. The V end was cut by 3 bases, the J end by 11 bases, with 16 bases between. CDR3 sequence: CASSLYTRGEAFF. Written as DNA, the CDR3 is TGTGCCAGCAGTTTGTATACGAGGGGGGAGGCTTTCTTT. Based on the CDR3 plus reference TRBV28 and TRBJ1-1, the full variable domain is DVKVTQSSRYLVKRTGEKVFLECVQDMDHENMFWYRQDPGLGLRLIYFSYDVKMKEKGDIPEGYSVSREKKERFSLILESASTNQTSMYLCASSLYTRGEAFFGQGTRLTVV.

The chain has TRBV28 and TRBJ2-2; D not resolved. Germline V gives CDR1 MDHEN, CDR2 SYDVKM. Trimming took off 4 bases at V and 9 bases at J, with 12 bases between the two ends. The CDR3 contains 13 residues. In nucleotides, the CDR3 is TGTGCCAGCAGTTCAACAGTCCCGCGGGAGCTGTTTTTT. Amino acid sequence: CASSSTVPRELFF. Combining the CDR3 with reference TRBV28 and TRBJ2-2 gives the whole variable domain DVKVTQSSRYLVKRTGEKVFLECVQDMDHENMFWYRQDPGLGLRLIYFSYDVKMKEKGDIPEGYSVSREKKERFSLILESASTNQTSMYLCASSSTVPRELFFGEGSRLTVL.

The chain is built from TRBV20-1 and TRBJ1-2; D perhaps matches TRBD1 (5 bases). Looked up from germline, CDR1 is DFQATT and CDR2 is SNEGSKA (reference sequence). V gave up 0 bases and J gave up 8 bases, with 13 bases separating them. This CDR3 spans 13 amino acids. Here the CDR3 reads CSARDPGTRGYTF. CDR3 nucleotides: TGCAGTGCTAGAGATCCAGGGACGCGGGGCTACACCTTC.

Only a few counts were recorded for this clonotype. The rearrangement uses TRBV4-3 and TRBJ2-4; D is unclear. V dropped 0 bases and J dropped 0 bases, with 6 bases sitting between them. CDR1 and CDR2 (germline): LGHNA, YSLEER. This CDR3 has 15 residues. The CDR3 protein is CASSQDLLAKNIQYF. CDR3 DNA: TGCGCCAGCAGCCAAGATCTCTTAGCCAAAAACATTCAGTACTTC.

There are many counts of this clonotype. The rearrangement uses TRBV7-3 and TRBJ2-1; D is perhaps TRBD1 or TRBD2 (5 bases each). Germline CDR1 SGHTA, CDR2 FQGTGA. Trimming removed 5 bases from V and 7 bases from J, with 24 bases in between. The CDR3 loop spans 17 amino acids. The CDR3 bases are TGTGCCAGCAGCCGCCAGCCCCGGGGCCAGGGCGATAATGAGCAGTTCTTC. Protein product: CASSRQPRGQGDNEQFF. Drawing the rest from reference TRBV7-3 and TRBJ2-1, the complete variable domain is GAGVSQTPSNKVTEKGKYVELRCDPISGHTALYWYRQSLGQGPEFLIYFQGTGAADDSGLPNDRFFAVRPEGSVSTLKIQRTERGDSAVYLCASSRQPRGQGDNEQFFGPGTRLTVL.

The CDR3 here is CASSLNGGSTAYEQYF. The CDR3 region has the DNA TGCGCCAGCAGCTTGAACGGCGGGAGTACGGCCTACGAGCAGTACTTC. This rearrangement joins TRBV5-1 to TRBJ2-7; TRBD2 aligns across 7 bases. Germline assignment: CDR1 SGHRS and CDR2 YFSETQ. V lost 1 base and J lost 2; bases outside the gene matches: 9. CDR3 length equals 16 residues.

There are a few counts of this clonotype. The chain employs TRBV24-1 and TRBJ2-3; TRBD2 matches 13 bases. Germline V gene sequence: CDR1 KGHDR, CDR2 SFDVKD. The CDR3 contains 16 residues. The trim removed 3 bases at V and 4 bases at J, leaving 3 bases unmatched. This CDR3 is CATSDPGLAGPDTQYF. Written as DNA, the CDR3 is TGTGCCACCAGTGATCCGGGACTAGCGGGACCAGATACGCAGTATTTT.

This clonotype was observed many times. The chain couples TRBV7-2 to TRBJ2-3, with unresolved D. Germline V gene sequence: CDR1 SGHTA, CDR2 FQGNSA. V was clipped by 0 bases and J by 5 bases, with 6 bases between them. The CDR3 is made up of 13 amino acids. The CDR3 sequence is CASSLAGGDTQYF. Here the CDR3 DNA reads TGTGCCAGCAGCTTAGCGGGCGGAGATACGCAGTATTTT.

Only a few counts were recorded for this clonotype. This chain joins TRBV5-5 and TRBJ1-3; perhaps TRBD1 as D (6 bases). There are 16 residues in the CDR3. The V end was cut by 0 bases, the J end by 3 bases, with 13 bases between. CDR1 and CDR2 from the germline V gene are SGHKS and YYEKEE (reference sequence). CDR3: CASSLDWGANGNTIYF. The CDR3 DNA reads TGTGCCAGCAGCTTGGATTGGGGGGCGAATGGAAACACCATATATTTT.

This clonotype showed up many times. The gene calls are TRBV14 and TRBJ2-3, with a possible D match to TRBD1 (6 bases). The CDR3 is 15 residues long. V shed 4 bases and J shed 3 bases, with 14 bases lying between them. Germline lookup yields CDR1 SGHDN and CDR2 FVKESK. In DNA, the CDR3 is TGTGCCAGCAGCCCCGGGACACTACTGACAGATACGCAGTATTTT. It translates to CASSPGTLLTDTQYF.

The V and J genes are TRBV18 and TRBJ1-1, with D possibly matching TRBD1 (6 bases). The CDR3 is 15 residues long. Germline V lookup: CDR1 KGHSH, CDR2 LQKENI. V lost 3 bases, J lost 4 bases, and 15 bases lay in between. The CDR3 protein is CASSPRRGESTEAFF. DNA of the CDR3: TGTGCCAGCTCACCGAGAAGGGGGGAGAGCACTGAAGCTTTCTTT. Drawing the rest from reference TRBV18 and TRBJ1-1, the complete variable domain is NAGVMQNPRHLVRRRGQEARLRCSPMKGHSHVYWYRQLPEEGLKFMVYLQKENIIDESGMPKERFSAEFPKEGPSILRIQQVVRGDSAAYFCASSPRRGESTEAFFGQGTRLTVV.

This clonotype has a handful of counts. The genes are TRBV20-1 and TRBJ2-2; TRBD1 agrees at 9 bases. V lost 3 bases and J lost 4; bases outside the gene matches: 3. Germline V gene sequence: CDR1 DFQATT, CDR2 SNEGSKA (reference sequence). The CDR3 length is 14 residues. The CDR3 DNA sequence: TGCAGTGCTAGGACAGGGGGTTTCACCGGGGAGCTGTTTTTT. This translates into CSARTGGFTGELFF.

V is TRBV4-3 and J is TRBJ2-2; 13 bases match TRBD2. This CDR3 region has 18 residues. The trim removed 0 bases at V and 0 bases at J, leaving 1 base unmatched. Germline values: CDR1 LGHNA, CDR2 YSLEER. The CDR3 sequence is CASSQETSGRANTGELFF. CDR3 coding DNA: TGCGCCAGCAGCCAAGAAACTAGCGGGAGGGCGAACACCGGGGAGCTGTTTTTT.

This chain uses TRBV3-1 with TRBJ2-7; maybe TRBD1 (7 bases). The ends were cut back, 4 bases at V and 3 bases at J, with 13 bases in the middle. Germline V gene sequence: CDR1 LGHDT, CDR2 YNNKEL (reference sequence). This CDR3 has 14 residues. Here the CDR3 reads CASSPRGAGYEQYF. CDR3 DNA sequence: TGTGCCAGCAGCCCCAGGGGGGCTGGCTACGAGCAGTACTTC.

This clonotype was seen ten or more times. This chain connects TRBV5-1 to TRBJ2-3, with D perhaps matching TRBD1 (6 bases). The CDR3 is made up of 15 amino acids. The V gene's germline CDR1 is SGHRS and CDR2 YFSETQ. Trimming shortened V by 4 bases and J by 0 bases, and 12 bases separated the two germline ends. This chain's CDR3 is CASSRWDKSTDTQYF. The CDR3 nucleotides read TGCGCCAGCAGCCGCTGGGACAAAAGCACAGATACGCAGTATTTT.

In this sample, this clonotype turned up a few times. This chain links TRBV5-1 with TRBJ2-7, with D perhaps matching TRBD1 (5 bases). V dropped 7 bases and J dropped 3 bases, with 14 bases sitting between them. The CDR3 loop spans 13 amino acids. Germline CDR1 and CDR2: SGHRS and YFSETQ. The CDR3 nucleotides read TGCGCCAGCTCAGAGCAGGGTTACTACGAGCAGTACTTC. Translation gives CASSEQGYYEQYF.

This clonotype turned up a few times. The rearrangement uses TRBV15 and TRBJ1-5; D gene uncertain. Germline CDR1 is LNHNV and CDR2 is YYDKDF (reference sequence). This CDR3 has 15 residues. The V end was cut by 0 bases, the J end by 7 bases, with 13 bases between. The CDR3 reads CATSREGWGTQPQHF. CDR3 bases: TGTGCCACCAGCAGAGAAGGTTGGGGTACGCAGCCCCAGCATTTT.

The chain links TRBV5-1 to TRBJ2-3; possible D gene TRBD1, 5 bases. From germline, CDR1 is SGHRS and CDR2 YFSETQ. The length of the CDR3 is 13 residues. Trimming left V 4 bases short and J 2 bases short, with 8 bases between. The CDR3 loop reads CASSKDTTDTQYF. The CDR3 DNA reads TGCGCCAGCAGCAAGGACACCACAGATACGCAGTATTTT.

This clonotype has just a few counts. The CDR3 loop is CASSLTTGVGETQYF. In nucleotides, the CDR3 is TGTGCCAGCAGTTTAACTACTGGAGTGGGAGAGACCCAGTACTTC. The chain carries TRBV28 and TRBJ2-5; D gene unclear. This CDR3 has 15 amino acids. V shed 2 bases and J shed 4 bases, with 14 bases lying between them. Germline V gene lookup returns CDR1 MDHEN and CDR2 SYDVKM.

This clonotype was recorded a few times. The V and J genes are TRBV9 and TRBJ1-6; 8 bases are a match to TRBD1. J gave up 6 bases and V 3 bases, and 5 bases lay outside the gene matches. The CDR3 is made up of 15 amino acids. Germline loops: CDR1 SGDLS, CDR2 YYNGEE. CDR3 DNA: TGTGCCAGCAGCGGCACCGGACAGGGTAATTCACCCCTCCACTTT. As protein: CASSGTGQGNSPLHF.

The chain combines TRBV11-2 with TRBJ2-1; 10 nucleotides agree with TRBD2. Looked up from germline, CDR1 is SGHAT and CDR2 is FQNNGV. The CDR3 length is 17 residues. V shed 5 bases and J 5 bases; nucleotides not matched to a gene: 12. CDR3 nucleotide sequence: TGTGCCAGCAGCCAGAAAGCCGGGACTAGCGCTAACAATGAGCAGTTCTTC. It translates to CASSQKAGTSANNEQFF.

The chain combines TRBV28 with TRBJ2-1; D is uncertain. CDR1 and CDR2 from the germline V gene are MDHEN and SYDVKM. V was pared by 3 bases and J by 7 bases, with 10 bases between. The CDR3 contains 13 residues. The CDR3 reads CASSFMSANEQFF. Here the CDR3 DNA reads TGTGCCAGCAGTTTTATGTCAGCAAATGAGCAGTTCTTC.

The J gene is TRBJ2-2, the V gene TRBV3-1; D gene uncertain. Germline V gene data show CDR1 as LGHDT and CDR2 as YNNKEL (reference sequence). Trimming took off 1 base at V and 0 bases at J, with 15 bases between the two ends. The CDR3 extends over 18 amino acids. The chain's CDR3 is CASSQVRWAASNTGELFF. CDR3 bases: TGTGCCAGCAGCCAAGTAAGATGGGCGGCTTCGAACACCGGGGAGCTGTTTTTT.

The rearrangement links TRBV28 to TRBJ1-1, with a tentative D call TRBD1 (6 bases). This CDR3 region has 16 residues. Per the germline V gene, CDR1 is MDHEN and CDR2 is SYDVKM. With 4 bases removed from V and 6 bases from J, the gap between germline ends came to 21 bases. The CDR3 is CASSSVVRGFPSEAFF. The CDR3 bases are TGTGCCAGCAGTTCTGTTGTCAGGGGTTTCCCCTCTGAAGCTTTCTTT.